These 28 T cell receptor beta chains share one sample of origin, sequenced in a study of blood T cells in healthy people across ages (dated by TCRdb to the mid-2010s). Library prep was done by 5' RACE. Sequencer: Illumina HiSeq 2500. A second roughly 6 to 11 cycle PCR used a sample-barcoded 5' primer and a J-beta primer mix. TCRdb cleaned the public reads at Q25 with fastp, built clones with MiXCR and kept in-frame beta chains. One record per CDR3 amino acid sequence lists the most common genes and DNA. This sample comprises around 870,000 distinct CDR3 sequences, 25% to 30% of them detected only once. The ten largest clones capture 15% to 20% of the sample. Sequenced material: blood. These receptors were obtained from a woman aged 80 or over in good health.

V gene TRBV2 combines with J gene TRBJ1-1; a weak D match, TRBD1 (6 bases). The V end lost 6 bases, the J end lost 6 bases, and 11 bases lay between the germline ends. This CDR3 spans 12 amino acids. Germline values: CDR1 SNHLY, CDR2 FYNNEI. CDR3 DNA sequence: TGTGCCAGCAGCAAGGGGGTCGCTGAAGCTTTCTTT. Translating it yields CASSKGVAEAFF.

This clonotype was observed a handful of times. The chain is built from TRBV7-9 and TRBJ1-2, with D unresolved. Trimming took off 2 bases at V and 2 bases at J, with 6 bases between the two ends. This CDR3 has 13 amino acids. Germline V lookup: CDR1 SEHNR, CDR2 FQNEAQ (reference sequence). The CDR3 loop is CASSLLQNYGYTF. The CDR3, as DNA: TGTGCCAGCAGCTTACTACAGAACTATGGCTACACCTTC.

This clonotype has a count of ten or more. CDR3: CASSVGGSGGQYEQYF. The CDR3 nucleotides read TGTGCCAGCAGCGTAGGGGGCAGCGGGGGCCAATACGAGCAGTACTTC. The chain is built from TRBV9 and TRBJ2-7; TRBD2 matches 8 bases. The CDR3 extends over 16 amino acids. After removal of 0 bases from V and 4 bases from J, the junction contained 9 bases not matched to a gene. The germline V gene encodes CDR1 SGDLS and CDR2 YYNGEE.

The chain couples TRBV20-1 to TRBJ2-3, with D perhaps assigned TRBD1 or TRBD2 (5 bases each). Germline lookup yields CDR1 DFQATT and CDR2 SNEGSKA (reference sequence). This CDR3 has 14 residues. V lost 0 bases, J lost 2 bases, and 9 bases lay in between. In DNA form, the CDR3 reads TGCAGTGCTAGAGAATGGGGGACCACAGATACGCAGTATTTT. Amino acids: CSAREWGTTDTQYF.

The genes are TRBV6-1 and TRBJ1-4; D not resolved. This CDR3 region has 14 residues. The V gene lost 5 bases and the J gene lost 8 bases, with 15 bases spanning the gap. Germline-derived CDR1 and CDR2 are MNHNS and SASEGT. The CDR3 spells CASSIRTGGEKLFF. The CDR3 nucleotides read TGTGCCAGCAGTATCAGGACGGGAGGAGAAAAACTGTTTTTT.

This chain connects TRBV10-3 to TRBJ1-2; D not resolved. The germline V gene encodes CDR1 ENHRY and CDR2 SYGVKD. The CDR3 runs to 16 residues. Between the trimmed V and J ends, which lost 2 bases and 6 bases, there was a span of 19 bases. The CDR3 reads CAISEPGVERADGYTF. The CDR3 DNA sequence: TGTGCCATCAGTGAGCCAGGAGTCGAGAGGGCGGATGGCTACACCTTC.

The rearrangement uses TRBV6-5 and TRBJ1-1, with D perhaps TRBD1 (5 bases). The ends were cut back, 5 bases at V and 8 bases at J, with 21 bases in the middle. Germline V gene lookup returns CDR1 MNHEY and CDR2 SVGAGI. This CDR3 has 15 amino acids. The DNA for the CDR3 is TGTGCCAGCAGTCCCCTGCAGGGTACGATCTCCGAAGCTTTCTTT. Translating gives CASSPLQGTISEAFF.

This clonotype was counted a few times. The chain links TRBV9 to TRBJ2-1; 10 nucleotides agree with TRBD2. The CDR3 length is 18 residues. The trim removed 0 bases at V and 1 base at J, leaving 7 bases unmatched. Per the germline V gene, CDR1 is SGDLS and CDR2 is YYNGEE. This CDR3 reads CASSVAASGGGSYNEQFF. DNA for the CDR3: TGTGCCAGCAGCGTAGCGGCTAGCGGGGGTGGGTCCTACAATGAGCAGTTCTTC.

A word on this clonotype: Mismatch with germline at one junction end may stem from a read error. The chain couples TRBV12-3 or TRBV12-4 to TRBJ2-2; D possibly corresponds to TRBD2 (5 bases). CDR3 size: 15 residues. CDR3 DNA: TGTGCCAGCAGTCCCTCCGGGCAGATCACCGGGGAGCAGTTTTTT. This encodes CASSPSGQITGEQFF.

Turning to this clonotype: This may be a read error: a much more frequent sequence differs by one nucleotide. V usage is TRBV5-1 and J usage is TRBJ2-3; unclear D gene. CDR3 length: 13 residues. Germline CDR1 is SGHRS and CDR2 is YFSETQ. CDR3 DNA sequence: TGCGCCAACAGCTTGCAGGAGCCAGATACGCAGTATTTT. Protein sequence: CANSLQEPDTQYF.

V and J are TRBV7-2 and TRBJ1-2, with D uncertain. This CDR3 contains 15 residues. The germline V and J ends were trimmed by 4 bases and 2 bases, with 14 bases remaining between them. Germline lookup yields CDR1 SGHTA and CDR2 FQGNSA. In DNA form, the CDR3 reads TGTGCCAGCAGCTCCAACGGGATTCCAAACTATGGCTACACCTTC. As protein: CASSSNGIPNYGYTF.

This clonotype was recorded once. The chain links TRBV20-1 to TRBJ2-7; TRBD1 agrees at 10 bases. The CDR3 sequence is 13 residues long. CDR1 DFQATT and CDR2 SNEGSKA come from the germline V gene (reference sequence). After removal of 6 bases from V and 4 bases from J, the junction contained 6 bases not matched to a gene. The CDR3 here is CSASGTGEYEQYF. DNA for the CDR3: TGCAGTGCCTCCGGGACAGGGGAATACGAGCAGTACTTC.

This clonotype was counted many times. The chain is built from TRBV3-1 and TRBJ2-4; 12 positions agree with TRBD1. The CDR3 is 18 residues long. CDR1 is LGHDT, CDR2 YNNKEL, per germline (reference sequence). V shed 2 bases, J shed 9 bases, and the junction held 14 bases outside the gene matches. CDR3 region: CASSQKGQGAKRGGIQYF. CDR3 nucleotides: TGTGCCAGCAGCCAAAAGGGACAGGGGGCGAAGAGGGGCGGCATTCAGTACTTC.

This clonotype was counted between two and nine times. The rearrangement links TRBV12-3 or TRBV12-4 to TRBJ1-1, with TRBD1 as a possible D gene (5 bases). The V end was cut by 6 bases, the J end by 5 bases, with 16 bases between. CDR3 size: 14 residues. The CDR3 nucleotides are TGTGCCAGCAGCTACTCACCCGACAGTACTGAAGCTTTCTTT. Translation gives CASSYSPDSTEAFF.

Concerning this clonotype: A clone one base away is much larger, so this may be a read error. This chain uses TRBV2 with TRBJ2-1; D gene uncertain. V shed 6 bases and J shed 5 bases, with 5 bases lying between them. CDR1 is SNHLY, CDR2 FYNNEI, per germline. This CDR3 is built from 11 residues. DNA for the CDR3: TGTGCCAGCAGGAACGACAATGAGCAGTTCTTC. Translated: CASRNDNEQFF.

Ten or more counts support this clonotype. This chain links TRBV9 with TRBJ2-5, with D possibly being TRBD1 (6 bases). Germline lookup yields CDR1 SGDLS and CDR2 YYNGEE. The CDR3 sequence is 15 residues long. Trimming shortened V by 0 bases and J by 4 bases, and 13 bases separated the two germline ends. The CDR3 DNA reads TGTGCCAGCAGCGTAGGGTGGCCAGGGGTAGAGACCCAGTACTTC. Its translation is CASSVGWPGVETQYF.

V gene TRBV20-1 combines with J gene TRBJ1-5; 8 bases map to TRBD1. The junction had 6 bases not matched to a gene; V was cut back by 3 bases and J by 5 bases. The CDR3 consists of 14 residues. Germline CDR1 reads DFQATT; CDR2 reads SNEGSKA (reference sequence). The CDR3 nucleotides are TGCAGTGCTAGTCTTGGACAGGGCTATCAGCCCCAGCATTTT. Residues: CSASLGQGYQPQHF.

A note on this clonotype: This may be a read error: a much more frequent sequence differs by one nucleotide. The chain employs TRBV6-4 and TRBJ2-1; D gene ambiguous. Looked up from germline, CDR1 is MRHNA and CDR2 is SNTAGT. Trimming took 0 bases from V and 6 from J, leaving 9 bases between them. The CDR3 is made up of 14 amino acids. The CDR3 DNA sequence: TGTGCCAGCAGTGACTCGAAAGGGTGCAATGAGCAGTTCTTC. Translating it yields CASSDSKGCNEQFF.

The table lists this clonotype with a few counts. This chain connects TRBV27 to TRBJ2-7, with TRBD2 as a possible D gene (6 bases). Trimming pared 10 bases from V and 2 bases from J, leaving 15 bases between. This CDR3 has 13 amino acids. Germline V lookup: CDR1 MNHEY, CDR2 SMNVEV (reference sequence). Here the CDR3 reads CATKRAAAYEQYF. The DNA of the CDR3 is TGTGCCACCAAGCGGGCGGCTGCCTACGAGCAGTACTTC.

Worth noting for this clonotype: A much larger clone sits a single nucleotide away, making a read error possible. The chain links TRBV12-3 or TRBV12-4 to TRBJ2-2; possibly TRBD1 for D (6 bases). The CDR3 consists of 16 residues. In nucleotides, the CDR3 is TGTGCCAGCAGTTTAGAAGTCTCTAGGGGGACCGGGGAGCTGGTTTTT. It specifies CASSLEVSRGTGELVF.

V gene TRBV20-1 combines with J gene TRBJ1-1, with 7 positions matching TRBD1. CDR3 length: 14 amino acids. With 5 bases clipped from V and 0 bases from J, the junction kept 6 bases outside the gene matches. Germline V gene data show CDR1 as DFQATT and CDR2 as SNEGSKA (reference sequence). The CDR3 sequence: CSAPRTGMNTEAFF. The DNA of the CDR3 is TGCAGTGCTCCTCGGACAGGAATGAACACTGAAGCTTTCTTT.

This chain links TRBV9 with TRBJ1-3; 7 nucleotides agree with TRBD1. After removal of 0 bases from V and 2 bases from J, the junction contained 2 bases not matched to a gene. This CDR3 spans 15 amino acids. From germline, CDR1 is SGDLS and CDR2 YYNGEE. CDR3: CASSVGQGPGNTIYF. The CDR3 region has the DNA TGTGCCAGCAGCGTAGGACAGGGCCCTGGAAACACCATATATTTT.

This chain links TRBV6-2 or TRBV6-3 with TRBJ2-7; TRBD1 matches 12 bases. CDR1 is MNHEY, CDR2 SVGEGT, per germline. The CDR3 sequence is 15 residues long. Trimming at V came to 6 bases and at J to 7 bases, leaving 10 bases not matched to a gene. CDR3 bases: TGTGCCAGCAGGAAGGGGGACAGGGGGCTTCGGGAGCAGTACTTC. Translated: CASRKGDRGLREQYF.

This clonotype has a count of ten or more. This sequence joins TRBV20-1 and TRBJ1-2; 7 positions match TRBD1. J gave up 7 bases and V 1 base, and 9 bases lay outside the gene matches. The CDR3 length is 14 residues. Looked up from germline, CDR1 is DFQATT and CDR2 is SNEGSKA (reference sequence). This CDR3 is CSARVGQGEGGYTF. The CDR3 region has the DNA TGCAGTGCTAGAGTGGGCCAGGGGGAGGGTGGCTACACCTTC.

This clonotype was found many times. V usage is TRBV5-5 and J usage is TRBJ1-2, with 8 bases identical to TRBD1. Germline V lookup: CDR1 SGHKS, CDR2 YYEKEE (reference sequence). The CDR3 sequence is 16 residues long. V shed 7 bases and J 0 bases; nucleotides not matched to a gene: 11. The CDR3: CASLVGTGVTNYGYTF. The CDR3 nucleotides read TGTGCCAGCCTAGTCGGGACAGGAGTAACTAACTATGGCTACACCTTC. Using reference TRBV5-5 and TRBJ1-2 for the parts outside the CDR3, the full variable domain is DAGVTQSPTHLIKTRGQQVTLRCSPISGHKSVSWYQQVLGQGPQFIFQYYEKEERGRGNFPDRFSARQFPNYSSELNVNALLLGDSALYLCASLVGTGVTNYGYTFGSGTRLTVV.

The chain employs TRBV4-2 and TRBJ1-2; tentative D call: TRBD1 (6 bases). Trimming stripped 1 base from V and 8 bases from J, with 14 bases between. CDR1 and CDR2 from the germline V gene are LGHNA and YNFKEQ. CDR3 length equals 14 residues. CDR3 loop: CASSQVRQDWGYTF. The CDR3 bases are TGTGCCAGCAGCCAAGTCCGACAGGACTGGGGCTACACCTTC.

At least ten counts were recorded for this clonotype. This sequence joins TRBV5-1 and TRBJ2-1, with a weak D call TRBD1 (6 bases). V shed 3 bases and J shed 9 bases, with 19 bases lying between them. CDR1 is SGHRS, CDR2 YFSETQ, per germline. The CDR3 extends over 15 amino acids. Written as DNA, the CDR3 is TGCGCCAGCAGCTATGCAGGGGCTACAGGCGGTGAGCAGTTCTTC. Protein product: CASSYAGATGGEQFF.

This clonotype has ten or more counts. The V and J genes are TRBV27 and TRBJ1-6, with D hard to call. This CDR3 region has 14 residues. The V end lost 6 bases, the J end lost 5 bases, and 11 bases lay between the germline ends. CDR1 is MNHEY, CDR2 SMNVEV, per germline (reference sequence). CDR3 protein: CASRTNHDNSPLHF. The CDR3 DNA sequence: TGTGCCAGCAGAACCAACCATGATAATTCACCCCTCCACTTT.